This T cell receptor (beta chain) emerged from a study of graft-versus-host responses after intestinal transplantation (TCRdb year 2021). About the full investigation: The transplants that recipients received were multivisceral, liver-intestinal, or isolated intestinal. The cohort enrolled some 25 intestinal transplant recipients including one retransplant, and a few patients lacking pretransplant specimens were excluded. A peak of at least 4% donor T cells among recipient peripheral blood mononuclear cells was the definition used for donor T cell macrochimerism. After intestinal transplantation, graft-versus-host and host-versus-graft alloreactive T cell clones were followed in the graft, circulation and bone marrow using bulk TCR-beta CDR3 sequencing. Every recipient was given anti-thymocyte globulin induction, then maintenance tacrolimus and steroids for around three years. Instead of going to the commercial service, samples from a few later patients were sequenced in-house on an Illumina MiSeq and processed with MiXCR. To identify alloreactive clones, pre-transplant mixed lymphocyte reaction products were sequenced and compared with unstimulated pre-transplant donor and recipient T cells. Results the study describes overall, beyond this receptor: Early after transplant, declines in HvG clones were associated with peak levels of circulating GvH clones. The relatively low number and heterogeneity of intestinal transplant patients limited the conclusions. GvH clones were detected in recipient bone marrow, and some of these GvH clones were observed earlier in ileal mucosa or blood, consistent with an intestinal mucosal origin. In patients with donor T cell macrochimerism, the allografts had high GvH to HvG T cell clonal ratios.

The protocol used for the library was the immunoSEQ multiplex PCR assay. For most patients, genomic DNA was isolated with the Qiagen DNeasy Blood and Tissue Kit and shipped frozen to Adaptive Biotechnologies for TCR sequencing. High-throughput TCR-beta CDR3 sequencing of genomic DNA from most patients was performed by Adaptive Biotechnologies. On the study's bioinformatics: TCR sequencing data were retrieved from Adaptive's ImmunoSEQ software for some 19 patients, whereas a few other patients were processed with MiXCR and VDJtools. To correct CD4 versus CD8 sorting errors, any sequence found in both subsets at a frequency ratio below 5:1 was removed. CDR3 nucleotide sequences shared between donor and recipient were removed because the origin of such sequences could not be assigned. To count as alloreactive, a clone needed at least 2-fold expansion over unstimulated cells and a minimum CFSE-low frequency of 0.002% (template counts) or 0.001% (read counts). Clones were considered mappable if detected in sequenced pre-transplant spleen, lymph node, or MLR CFSE-low populations of the donor or recipient. Cumulative frequency of alloreactive clones was calculated as a percentage of all sequences weighted by copy number. Here the immuneACCESS table is served through TCRdb, limited to in-frame sequences with V and J called. Missing clones are a known gap in these copies; in checked studies unresolved V genes cover under half, and the rest lacks a known reason. That table supplies the V and J calls and clone size; D and trimming were determined from the DNA. The sample contains just under 90,000 clones, roughly 80% of them found a single time. The ten largest clones add up to about a sixth of the sample.

Read against the paper, the sample's time point label means: cells obtained before transplantation from donor or recipient. CD3+CD4+ and CD3+CD8+ populations were FACS-sorted from unstimulated pre-transplant donor and recipient cells taken from spleen or lymph nodes. On this clone: The antigen this receptor binds is unknown. The record has no base qualities; no much larger clone is one base away.

The CDR3 contains 13 residues, cysteine and phenylalanine counted. Solely the CDR3 DNA is kept, with 39 bases framed from the first base. For CDR1 and CDR2, the germline V gene lists SNHLY and FYNNEI. The chain is assembled from TRBV2 and TRBJ2-5, with the D gene uncertain. The end of the DNA aligns better with TRBJ2-7, so the J call may be wrong. This clonotype originated in a human donor who received an intestinal transplant. Sequencing was performed on unstimulated CD8+ T cells sorted from spleen or lymph node cells, taken before intestinal transplant. CDR3 loop: CASSEVWSYEQYF. The nucleotides read TGTGCCAGCAGTGAAGTTTGGTCCTACGAGCAGTACTTC.